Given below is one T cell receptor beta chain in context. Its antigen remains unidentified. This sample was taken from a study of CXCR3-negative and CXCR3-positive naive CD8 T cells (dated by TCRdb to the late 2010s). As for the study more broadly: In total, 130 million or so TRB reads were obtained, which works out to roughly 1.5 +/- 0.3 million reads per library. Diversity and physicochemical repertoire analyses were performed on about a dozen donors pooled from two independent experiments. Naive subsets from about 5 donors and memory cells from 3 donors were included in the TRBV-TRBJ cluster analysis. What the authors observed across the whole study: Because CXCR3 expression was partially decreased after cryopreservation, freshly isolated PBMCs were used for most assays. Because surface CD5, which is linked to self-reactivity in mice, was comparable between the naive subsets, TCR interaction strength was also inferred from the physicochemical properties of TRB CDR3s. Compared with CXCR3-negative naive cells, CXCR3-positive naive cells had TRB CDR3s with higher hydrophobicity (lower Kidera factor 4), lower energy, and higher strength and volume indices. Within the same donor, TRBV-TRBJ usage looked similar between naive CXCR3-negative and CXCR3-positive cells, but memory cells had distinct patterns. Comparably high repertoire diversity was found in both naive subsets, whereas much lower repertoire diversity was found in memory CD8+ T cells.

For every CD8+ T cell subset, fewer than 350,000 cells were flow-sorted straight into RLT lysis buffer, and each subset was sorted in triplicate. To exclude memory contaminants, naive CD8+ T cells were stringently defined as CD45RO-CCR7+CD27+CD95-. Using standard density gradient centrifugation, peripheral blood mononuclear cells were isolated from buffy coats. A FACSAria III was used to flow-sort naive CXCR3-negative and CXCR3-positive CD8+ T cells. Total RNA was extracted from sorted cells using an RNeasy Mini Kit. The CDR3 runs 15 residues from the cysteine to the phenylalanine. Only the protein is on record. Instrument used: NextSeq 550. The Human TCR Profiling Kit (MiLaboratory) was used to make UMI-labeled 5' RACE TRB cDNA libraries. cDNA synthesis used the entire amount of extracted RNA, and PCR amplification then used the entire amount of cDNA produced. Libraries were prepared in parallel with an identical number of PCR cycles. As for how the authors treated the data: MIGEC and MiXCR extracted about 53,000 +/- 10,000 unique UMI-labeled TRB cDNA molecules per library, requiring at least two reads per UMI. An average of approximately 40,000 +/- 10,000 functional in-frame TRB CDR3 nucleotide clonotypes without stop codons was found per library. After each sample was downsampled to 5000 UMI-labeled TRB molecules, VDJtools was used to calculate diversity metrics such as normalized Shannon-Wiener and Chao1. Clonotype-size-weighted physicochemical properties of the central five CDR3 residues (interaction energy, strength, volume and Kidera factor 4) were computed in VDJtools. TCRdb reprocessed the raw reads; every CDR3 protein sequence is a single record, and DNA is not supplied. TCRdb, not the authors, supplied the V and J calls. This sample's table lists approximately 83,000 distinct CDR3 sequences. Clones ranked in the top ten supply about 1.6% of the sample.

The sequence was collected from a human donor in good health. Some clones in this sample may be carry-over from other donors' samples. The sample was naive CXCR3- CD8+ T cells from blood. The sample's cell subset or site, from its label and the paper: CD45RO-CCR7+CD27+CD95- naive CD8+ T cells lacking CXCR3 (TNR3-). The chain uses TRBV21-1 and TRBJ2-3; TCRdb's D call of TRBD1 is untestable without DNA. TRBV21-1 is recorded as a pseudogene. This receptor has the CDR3 CASSKDRQGTDTQYF.